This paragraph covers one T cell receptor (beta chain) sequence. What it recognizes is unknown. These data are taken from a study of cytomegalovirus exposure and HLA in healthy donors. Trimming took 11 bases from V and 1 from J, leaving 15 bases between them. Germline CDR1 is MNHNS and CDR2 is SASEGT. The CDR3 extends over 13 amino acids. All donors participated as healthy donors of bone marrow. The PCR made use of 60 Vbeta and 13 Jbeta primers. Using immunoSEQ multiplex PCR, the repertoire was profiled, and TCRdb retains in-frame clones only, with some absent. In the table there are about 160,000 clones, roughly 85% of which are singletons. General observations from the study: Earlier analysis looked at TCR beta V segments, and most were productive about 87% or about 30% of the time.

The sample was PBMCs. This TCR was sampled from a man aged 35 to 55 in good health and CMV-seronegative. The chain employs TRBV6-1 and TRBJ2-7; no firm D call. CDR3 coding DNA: TGTGCCGCTAGAAGTTGGATTTCCTACGAGCAGTACTTC. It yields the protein CAARSWISYEQYF.